This T cell receptor (beta chain) was sequenced in a study of shared clonotypes between healthy human individuals. Naive CD8 isolation took CD45RO-negative cells positively selected for CCR7 and excluded terminally differentiated effector memory CD45RA+ cells. Sequenced by immunoSEQ multiplex PCR; TCRdb stores in-frame clones only, minus some. The table shows approximately 2,200,000 clones, with roughly 91% occurring only once. Regarding this clone: Its target is not known.

Overall study findings and caveats: Limitation of the genetic and exposure-history diversity represented came from the few donors.

Germline trimming cut 4 bases from V and 3 bases from J; bases unmatched to any gene: 16. From germline, CDR1 is SGHNT and CDR2 YYREEE (reference sequence). The CDR3 loop spans 18 amino acids. The gene calls are TRBV5-4 and TRBJ2-7; TRBD2 agrees at 10 bases. The sequenced sample was naive CD8+ T cells from PBMCs. The clonotype originates from a man aged 18 to 35 in good health. Some clones in this sample may be carry-over from other donors' samples. The CDR3 reads CASSNTAGGPKLSYEQYF. Here the CDR3 DNA reads TGTGCCAGCAGCAACACAGCGGGAGGGCCGAAGCTGAGCTACGAGCAGTACTTC. Drawing the rest from reference TRBV5-4 and TRBJ2-7, the complete variable domain is ETGVTQSPTHLIKTRGQQVTLRCSSQSGHNTVSWYQQALGQGPQFIFQYYREEENGRGNFPPRFSGLQFPNYSSELNVNALELDDSALYLCASSNTAGGPKLSYEQYFGPGTRLTVT.